This TCR beta chain was retrieved from a study of blood T cell dynamics during melanoma immunotherapy. Study-wide background: Metastatic melanoma patients received first-line pembrolizumab or nivolumab plus ipilimumab.

Whole-study findings and limits: Clones driving repertoire changes may be melanoma-specific or general immune activation.

To note about this clone: Antigen specificity is unknown.

TCRdb's table, derived via immunoSEQ multiplex PCR, lists solely in-frame clones and lacks some. The data contain 8,500 to 11,000 clones, roughly nine tenths of them singletons. V dropped 5 bases and J dropped 0; count of bases not matched to a gene: 15. In germline, CDR1 is MNHEY, CDR2 SMNVEV (reference sequence). CDR3 length: 19 residues. The time point denotes: pre-treatment baseline. Blood was drawn before treatment and at week 3 after checkpoint blockade. The receptor comes from a human donor with melanoma. The starting material was blood, obtained from a patient treated with checkpoint blockade. V gene TRBV27 combines with J gene TRBJ2-7, with 11 bases lining up with TRBD2. CDR3 sequence (DNA): TGTGCCAGCAGTGCCCTTCGCGGGACTAGCGGTTTCAGCTCCTACGAGCAGTACTTC. Its protein product is CASSALRGTSGFSSYEQYF.